This T cell receptor (beta chain) was obtained from a study of blood T cell repertoires in COVID-19. Study overall: Acute and convalescent COVID-19 samples came from the United States, Italy and Spain.

Under the authors' procedure: Using reference gene primer amplification, nucleated cell counts were estimated. Here immunoSEQ multiplex PCR was the method, and the copy in TCRdb shows in-frame clones only, minus some. The D gene and trimming were derived from the DNA, and the V and J assignments and clone size from that table. The top ten clones hold around 0.77% of a sample with around 100,000 clones, 80% to 85% of them seen once. V shed 0 bases and J 9 bases; nucleotides not matched to a gene: 9. The CDR3 consists of 16 residues. From germline, CDR1 is SGHRS and CDR2 YFSETQ. V and J are TRBV5-1 and TRBJ2-1; TRBD2 matches at 10 bases. This receptor was obtained from a woman in her seventies with acute or convalescent COVID-19. The sample taken for sequencing was peripheral blood. The CDR3 is CASSLGGASGRAEQFF. CDR3 in DNA: TGCGCCAGCAGCTTGGGGGGAGCTAGCGGGAGAGCTGAGCAGTTCTTC. The full variable domain, completed using reference TRBV5-1 and TRBJ2-1, is KAGVTQTPRYLIKTRGQQVTLSCSPISGHRSVSWYQQTPGQGLQFLFEYFSETQRNKGNFPGRFSGRQFSNSRSEMNVSTLELGDSALYLCASSLGGASGRAEQFFGPGTRLTVL.